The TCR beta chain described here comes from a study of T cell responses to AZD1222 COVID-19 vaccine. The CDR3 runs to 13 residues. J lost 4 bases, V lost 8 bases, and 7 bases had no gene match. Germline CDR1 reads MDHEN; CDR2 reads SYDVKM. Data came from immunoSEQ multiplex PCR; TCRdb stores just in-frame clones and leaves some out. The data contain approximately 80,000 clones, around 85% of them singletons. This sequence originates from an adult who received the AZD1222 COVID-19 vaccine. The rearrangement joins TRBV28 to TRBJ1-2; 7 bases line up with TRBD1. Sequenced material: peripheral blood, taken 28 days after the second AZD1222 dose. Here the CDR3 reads CASGLTGIYGYTF. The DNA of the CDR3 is TGTGCCAGCGGCCTGACAGGGATCTATGGCTACACCTTC.